Listed here are 5 T cell receptor beta chains from one sample, sequenced in a study of cytomegalovirus exposure and HLA in healthy donors. It was with 60 Vbeta and 13 Jbeta primers that the PCR ran. Profiling relied on immunoSEQ multiplex PCR, and the TCRdb table lists in-frame clones only, not all of them. This table has around 180,000 clones, around 80% appearing once. Sequencing was performed on PBMCs. The receptor set was obtained from a girl aged 2 to 9 in good health and CMV-seropositive.

The V gene is TRBV11-2, the J gene TRBJ1-4; D is perhaps TRBD1 (5 bases). V shed 3 bases and J shed 7 bases, with 12 bases lying between them. Germline V gives CDR1 SGHAT, CDR2 FQNNGV. The CDR3 totals 14 residues. The CDR3 DNA is TGTGCCAGCAGCTTCAGTCAGGGCGCTGAAAAACTGTTTTTT. This sequence encodes CASSFSQGAEKLFF.

This chain joins TRBV28 and TRBJ2-4; possible D gene TRBD1, 5 bases. The ends were cut back, 2 bases at V and 4 bases at J, with 12 bases in the middle. Germline loops: CDR1 MDHEN, CDR2 SYDVKM. CDR3 size: 15 residues. CDR3 bases: TGTGCCAGCAGTTTAGCGAGCAGGACAAAAAACATTCAGTACTTC. The encoded protein is CASSLASRTKNIQYF.

The chain carries TRBV7-9 and TRBJ1-6; no clear D. Germline V gives CDR1 SEHNR, CDR2 FQNEAQ (reference sequence). V was shortened by 4 bases and J by 5 bases, with 9 bases between the two germline ends. CDR3 length equals 14 residues. CDR3 nucleotides: TGTGCCAGCAGCTCCGGGATACATAATTCACCCCTCCACTTT. Translating gives CASSSGIHNSPLHF.

J is TRBJ2-3 and V is TRBV11-2, with 9 nucleotides matching TRBD2. The CDR3 loop spans 16 amino acids. V dropped 2 bases and J dropped 0; count of bases not matched to a gene: 3. Germline assignment: CDR1 SGHAT and CDR2 FQNNGV. In DNA form, the CDR3 reads TGTGCCAGCAGCTTAAGACTAGCGGCGAGCACAGATACGCAGTATTTT. Its translation: CASSLRLAASTDTQYF.

The chain recombines TRBV12-2 with TRBJ1-2. TRBV12-2 is flagged as a pseudogene. This CDR3 region has 14 residues. This chain's CDR3 is CASRLAPRGYGYTF. In nucleotides, the CDR3 is TGTGCAAGTCGCTTAGCCCCCCGGGGCTATGGCTACACCTTC.